This TCR beta chain originates from a study of cytomegalovirus exposure and HLA in healthy donors. The PCR contained 60 Vbeta and 13 Jbeta primers. Produced via immunoSEQ multiplex PCR; TCRdb's table is partial and in-frame only. The table shows around 150,000 clones, with about three quarters occurring only once. Whole-study findings and limits: Upon later analysis, HLA-associated TCR beta chains proved more clonally expanded than other, equally common chains. HLA alleles were associated with fewer than 20,000 TCR beta sequences in a later analysis at 0.05 false discovery rate. Being indistinguishable, some V segments were excluded, TRBV6-2 and TRBV6-3 among them.

A word on this clone: Its antigen is currently unknown.

Looked up from germline, CDR1 is SNHLY and CDR2 is FYNNEI. Trimming took 4 bases from V and 7 from J, leaving 10 bases between them. There are 12 residues in the CDR3. The clonotype originates from a male donor in good health and CMV-seronegative. Specimen: PBMCs. The V call is TRBV2, the J call TRBJ2-5; TRBD1 is a possible D gene (6 bases). CDR3 in DNA: TGTGCCAGCAGTGTCGCACAGGGGACCCAGTACTTC. As protein: CASSVAQGTQYF.